These 15 T cell receptor beta chains came from one sample sequenced in a study of vaccination and CD4 T cells after COVID-19. Cultured CD4+ T-cell DNA underwent Oncomine TCR Beta short-read sequencing. TCRdb called the PCR reads again in MiXCR, with one record for every CDR3 protein. The repertoire holds about 13,000 distinct CDR3 sequences, with approximately 79% as singletons. Treatment of the sample: approximately nine-day PBMC culture with coronavirus spike peptide pools or control peptides (ViraFEST assay). These receptors have no identified antigens. The specimen sequenced was CD4+ T cells from blood, cultured in vitro. The receptors derive from a human donor who had recovered from COVID-19.

The CDR3 is CASSRVHGRDEQFF. CDR3 DNA: TGTGCCAGCAGCCGGGTACACGGGAGGGATGAGCAGTTCTTC. The rearrangement uses TRBV6-1 and TRBJ2-1, with 8 bases that match TRBD2. Germline loops: CDR1 MNHNS, CDR2 SASEGT. The CDR3 has 14 residues. With V trimmed by 6 bases and J by 8 bases, 9 bases remained unmatched.

The chain employs TRBV20-1 and TRBJ1-1, with TRBD1 as a possible D gene (5 bases). Between the trimmed V and J ends, which lost 2 bases and 0 bases, there was a span of 7 bases. Germline-derived CDR1 and CDR2 are DFQATT and SNEGSKA (reference sequence). There are 13 residues in the CDR3. The CDR3 DNA follows: TGCAGTGCTAGATGGGGCATGAACACTGAAGCTTTCTTT. This encodes CSARWGMNTEAFF.

The J gene is TRBJ1-1, the V gene TRBV20-1, with TRBD1 identical over 7 bases. Germline V gives CDR1 DFQATT, CDR2 SNEGSKA (reference sequence). This CDR3 comprises 14 residues. The junction had 13 bases not matched to a gene; V was cut back by 2 bases and J by 10 bases. CDR3 coding DNA: TGCAGTGCTAGACCCACCCCAGGGGGGCGAGGAGCTTTCTTT. As protein: CSARPTPGGRGAFF.

CDR3 coding DNA: TGTGCCTGGGGGGGCCTTGGGGGGAGAGCGTACTTC. Its protein product is CAWGGLGGRAYF. The V call is TRBV30, the J call TRBJ2-5; perhaps D is TRBD1 or TRBD2 (6 bases each). Per germline, CDR1 GTSNPN and CDR2 SVGIG (reference sequence). Trimming took off 5 bases at V and 13 bases at J, with 20 bases between the two ends. The CDR3 runs 12 residues.

The chain combines TRBV7-2 with TRBJ2-5, with 8 bases identical to TRBD2. This CDR3 has 14 amino acids. The ends lost 4 bases at V and 9 bases at J; junction bases unmatched: 10. In germline, CDR1 is SGHTA, CDR2 FQGNSA. The CDR3 bases are TGTGCCAGCAGCTCACAAATGGAACTAGCGGCCCAGTACTTC. It translates to CASSSQMELAAQYF. Looking up the rest from reference TRBV7-2 and TRBJ2-5 gives the full variable domain: GAGVSQSPSNKVTEKGKDVELRCDPISGHTALYWYRQSLGQGLEFLIYFQGNSAPDKSGLPSDRFSAERTGGSVSTLTIQRTQQEDSAVYLCASSSQMELAAQYFGPGTRLLVL.

The rearrangement links TRBV20-1 to TRBJ1-1; no firm D call. This CDR3 has 11 amino acids. The ends were cut back, 7 bases at V and 1 base at J, with 7 bases in the middle. Germline V gives CDR1 DFQATT, CDR2 SNEGSKA (reference sequence). CDR3 sequence reads: CSVSQNTEAFF. The DNA of the CDR3 is TGCAGTGTATCCCAGAACACTGAAGCTTTCTTT.

The chain joins TRBV7-2 to TRBJ1-2; 9 bases align to TRBD1. Germline lookup yields CDR1 SGHTA and CDR2 FQGNSA. V lost 10 bases to trimming and J lost 7 bases; unmatched junction nucleotides: 19. This CDR3 is 16 amino acids long. Here the CDR3 reads CAIKGGTGIGSGGYTF. The CDR3 nucleotides are TGTGCCATTAAGGGAGGGACAGGGATTGGGAGCGGTGGCTACACCTTC.

The gene calls are TRBV7-9 and TRBJ1-1; the D is unclear. Germline CDR1 and CDR2: SEHNR and FQNEAQ (reference sequence). CDR3 length: 13 residues. The V gene lost 4 bases and the J gene lost 8 bases, with 14 bases spanning the gap. The CDR3 reads CASSSTPTIEAFF. The CDR3, as DNA: TGTGCCAGCAGCTCGACCCCTACCATCGAAGCTTTCTTT. The full variable domain, its missing parts supplied by reference TRBV7-9 and TRBJ1-1, is DTGVSQNPRHKITKRGQNVTFRCDPISEHNRLYWYRQTLGQGPEFLTYFQNEAQLEKSRLLSDRFSAERPKGSFSTLEIQRTEQGDSAMYLCASSSTPTIEAFFGQGTRLTVV.

The table lists this clonotype with a count of one. The V gene is TRBV25-1, the J gene TRBJ1-2, with TRBD1 identical over 7 bases. Germline V lookup: CDR1 MGHDK, CDR2 SYGVNS. CDR3 length: 13 amino acids. V was clipped by 4 bases and J by 4 bases; unmatched bases: 3. The CDR3, as DNA: TGTGCCAGCAGTGTCCGGGACAGCTATGGCTACACCTTC. This sequence encodes CASSVRDSYGYTF.

The chain employs TRBV25-1 and TRBJ1-1; D is undetermined. Germline V gives CDR1 MGHDK, CDR2 SYGVNS. This CDR3 has 14 amino acids. Trimming took 5 bases from V and 3 from J, leaving 13 bases between them. CDR3 bases: TGTGCCAGCAGTACACGACGTGGGGACACTGAAGCTTTCTTT. Its protein product is CASSTRRGDTEAFF. The full variable domain, completed using reference TRBV25-1 and TRBJ1-1, is EADIYQTPRYLVIGTGKKITLECSQTMGHDKMYWYQQDPGMELHLIHYSYGVNSTEKGDLSSESTVSRIRTEHFPLTLESARPSHTSQYLCASSTRRGDTEAFFGQGTRLTVV.

V and J are TRBV18 and TRBJ1-6, with D unresolved. CDR3 length: 12 residues. Per germline, CDR1 KGHSH and CDR2 LQKENI. Trimming removed 2 bases from V and 14 bases from J, with 10 bases in between. The CDR3 here is CASSPFAGTLHF. The CDR3 coding sequence is TGTGCCAGCTCACCATTCGCCGGGACCCTCCACTTT.

This rearrangement joins TRBV15 to TRBJ2-7; no clear D. Germline V lookup: CDR1 LNHNV, CDR2 YYDKDF (reference sequence). Trimming shortened V by 0 bases and J by 2 bases, and 8 bases separated the two germline ends. The CDR3 consists of 14 residues. DNA for the CDR3: TGTGCCACCAGCAGAGATCCTAGGACCTACGAGCAGTACTTC. This sequence encodes CATSRDPRTYEQYF.

The chain recombines TRBV20-1 with TRBJ1-4; the match to TRBD1 covers 8 bases. There are 13 residues in the CDR3. The germline gives CDR1 DFQATT, CDR2 SNEGSKA (reference sequence). V shed 5 bases, J shed 8 bases, and the junction held 7 bases outside the gene matches. CDR3 protein: CSAGGQGPEKLFF. CDR3 nucleotides: TGCAGTGCTGGAGGACAGGGCCCAGAAAAACTGTTTTTT.

The chain links TRBV19 to TRBJ1-1, with unresolved D. The CDR3 is 13 residues long. The V and J ends lost 7 bases and 1 base respectively, with 10 bases between them. CDR1 is LNHDA, CDR2 SQIVND, per germline (reference sequence). The CDR3 nucleotides read TGTGCCAGTACCGCGGGAGGGAACACTGAAGCTTTCTTT. It specifies CASTAGGNTEAFF.

The chain is built from TRBV6-1 and TRBJ2-7, with D possibly matching TRBD1 (5 bases). The CDR3 totals 15 residues. Germline CDR1 is MNHNS and CDR2 is SASEGT. V was pared by 6 bases and J by 4 bases, with 19 bases between. The CDR3 region is CASRAGHQQGYEQYF. CDR3 nucleotides: TGTGCCAGCAGAGCAGGACACCAGCAAGGGTACGAGCAGTACTTC.